This is a list of T cell receptor beta chains from one sample in a study of Graves' ophthalmopathy and Graves' hyperthyroidism. MiXCR, run by TCRdb on the multiplex PCR reads, gives a single entry per CDR3 protein. The sample carries hundreds of thousands of distinct CDR3 sequences, around 50% recorded once. The sequenced material came from peripheral blood. These receptors were taken from an adult man with Graves' ophthalmopathy. The CDR3 runs from the conserved cysteine through the conserved F or W. The D gene is left open where the match is weak. Clone sizes are given selectively: once, few, many, or a class where the clone is expanded.

D	size	length	J	V	DNA	CDR3
-	medium-sized	17	TRBJ2-5	TRBV7-2	TGTGCCAGCAGCCTCCGGTCAGCCGGTGTTTCCCAAGAGACCCAGTACTTC	CASSLRSAGVSQETQYF
TRBD1	few	16	TRBJ1-1	TRBV9	TGTGCCAGCACTCCACCGAACAGGGGCCTGAACACTGAAGCTTTCTTT	CASTPPNRGLNTEAFF
-	-	15	TRBJ1-1	TRBV5-1	TGCGCCAGCAGCTTCTCAGGGGAGGGGGACACTGAAGCTTTCTTT	CASSFSGEGDTEAFF
-	-	13	TRBJ1-5	TRBV4-1	TGCGCCAGCAGCCCTCTCTTTAATCAGCCCCAGCACTTT	CASSPLFNQPQHF
TRBD1	once	15	TRBJ2-7	TRBV5-1	TGCGCCAGCAGCTTGCCTGGCAGGGGGACCTACGAGCAGTACTTC	CASSLPGRGTYEQYF
-	-	15	TRBJ2-2	TRBV2	TGTGCCAGCAGTCCACAGGGAACGAACACCGGGGAGCTGTTTTTT	CASSPQGTNTGELFF
-	few	11	TRBJ2-5	TRBV2	TGTGCCAGCGGAGTGGGAGAGACCCAGTACTTC	CASGVGETQYF
-	-	15	TRBJ1-5	TRBV6-5	TGTGCCAGCAGTTATAGAAGGGGGGACAATCAGCCCCAGCATTTT	CASSYRRGDNQPQHF
-	-	16	TRBJ1-1	TRBV5-1	TGCGCCAGCAGCTTGTCGGGGGCTCGAGTGGACACTGAAGCTTTCTTT	CASSLSGARVDTEAFF
-	-	13	TRBJ2-7	TRBV10-3	TGTGCCATCAGTGAGTTTTCCGGGACCGAGCAGTACTTC	CAISEFSGTEQYF
TRBD1	few	16	TRBJ2-1	TRBV9	TGTGCCAGCAGCGAACCGGGACAGGGTAGTGACAATGAGCAGTTCTTC	CASSEPGQGSDNEQFF
TRBD1	-	13	TRBJ1-4	TRBV7-3	TGTGCCAGCAGGGCAGGGGGTAATGAAAAACTGTTTTTT	CASRAGGNEKLFF
-	-	13	TRBJ2-5	TRBV2	TGTGCCAGGACCCTGATCCAGGGAAAGACCCAGTACTTC	CARTLIQGKTQYF
-	few	13	TRBJ1-2	TRBV10-3	TGTGCCATCAGTGAGTATAAAGAAGGAGGCTACACCTTC	CAISEYKEGGYTF
-	-	13	TRBJ2-5	TRBV7-7	TGTGCTAGCAGCTCCTATGGGGAAGAGACCCAGTACTTC	CASSSYGEETQYF
-	-	14	TRBJ1-5	TRBV12-3/TRBV12-4	TGTGCCAGCAGTTACTCAGGTCAGAATCAGCCCCAGCATTTT	CASSYSGQNQPQHF
-	-	14	TRBJ2-5	TRBV20-1	TGCAGTGCTAGAGGGGTTGGAGGTCAAGAGACCCAGTACTTC	CSARGVGGQETQYF
-	-	14	TRBJ1-1	TRBV5-1	TGCGCCAGCAGCAAGAACCCAGGGAACACTGAAGCTTTCTTT	CASSKNPGNTEAFF